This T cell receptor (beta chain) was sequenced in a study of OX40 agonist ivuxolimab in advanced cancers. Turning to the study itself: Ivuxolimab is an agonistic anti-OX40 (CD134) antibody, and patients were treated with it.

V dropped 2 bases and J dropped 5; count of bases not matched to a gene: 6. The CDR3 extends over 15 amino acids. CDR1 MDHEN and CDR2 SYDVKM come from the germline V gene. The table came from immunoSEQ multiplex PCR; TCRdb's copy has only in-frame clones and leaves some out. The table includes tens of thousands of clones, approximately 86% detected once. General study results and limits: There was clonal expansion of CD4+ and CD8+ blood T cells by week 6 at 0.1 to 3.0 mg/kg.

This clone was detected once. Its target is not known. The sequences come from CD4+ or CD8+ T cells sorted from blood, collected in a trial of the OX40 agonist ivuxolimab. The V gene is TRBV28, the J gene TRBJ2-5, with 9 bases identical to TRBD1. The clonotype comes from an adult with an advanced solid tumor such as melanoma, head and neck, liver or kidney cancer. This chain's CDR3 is CASSLPGTGTETQYF. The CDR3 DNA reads TGTGCCAGCAGTTTACCCGGGACAGGGACGGAGACCCAGTACTTC.